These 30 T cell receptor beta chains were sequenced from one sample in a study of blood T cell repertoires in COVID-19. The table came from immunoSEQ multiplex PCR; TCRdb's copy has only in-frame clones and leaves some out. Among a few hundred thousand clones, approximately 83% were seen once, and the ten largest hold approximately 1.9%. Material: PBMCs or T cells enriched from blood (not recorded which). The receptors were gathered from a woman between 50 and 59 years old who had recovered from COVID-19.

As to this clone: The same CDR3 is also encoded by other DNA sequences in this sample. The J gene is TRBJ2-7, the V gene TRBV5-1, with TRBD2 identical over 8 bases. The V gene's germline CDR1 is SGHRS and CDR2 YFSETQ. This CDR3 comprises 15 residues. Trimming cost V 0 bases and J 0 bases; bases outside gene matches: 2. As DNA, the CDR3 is TGCGCCAGCAGCTTGGTAGCGGGAAGCTCCTACGAGCAGTACTTC. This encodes CASSLVAGSSYEQYF.

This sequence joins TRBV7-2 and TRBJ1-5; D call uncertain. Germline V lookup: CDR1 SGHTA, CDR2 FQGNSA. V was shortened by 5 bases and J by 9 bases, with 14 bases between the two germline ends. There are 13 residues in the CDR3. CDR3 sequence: CASSPDLARPQHF. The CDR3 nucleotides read TGTGCCAGCAGCCCCGACTTGGCGCGGCCCCAGCATTTT.

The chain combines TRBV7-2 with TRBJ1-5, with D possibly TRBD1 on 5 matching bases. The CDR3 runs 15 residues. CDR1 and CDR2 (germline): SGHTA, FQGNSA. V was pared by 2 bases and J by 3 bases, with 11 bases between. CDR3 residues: CASSLSGGSNQPQHF. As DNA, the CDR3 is TGTGCCAGCAGCTTATCGGGGGGGTCCAATCAGCCCCAGCATTTT. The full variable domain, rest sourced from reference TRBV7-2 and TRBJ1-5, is GAGVSQSPSNKVTEKGKDVELRCDPISGHTALYWYRQSLGQGLEFLIYFQGNSAPDKSGLPSDRFSAERTGGSVSTLTIQRTQQEDSAVYLCASSLSGGSNQPQHFGDGTRLSIL.

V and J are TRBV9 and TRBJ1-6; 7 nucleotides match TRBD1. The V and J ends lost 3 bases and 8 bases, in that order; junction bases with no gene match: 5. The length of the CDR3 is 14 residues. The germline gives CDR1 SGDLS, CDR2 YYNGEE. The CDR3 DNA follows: TGTGCCAGCAGCGAACAGGGGAGGCATTCACCCCTCCACTTT. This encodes CASSEQGRHSPLHF.

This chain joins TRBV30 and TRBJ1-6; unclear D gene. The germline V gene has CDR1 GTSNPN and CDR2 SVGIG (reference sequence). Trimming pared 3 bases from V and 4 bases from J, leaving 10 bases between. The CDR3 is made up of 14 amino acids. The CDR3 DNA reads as TGTGCCTGGAGCGCGGCGTGGTATAATTCACCCCTCCACTTT. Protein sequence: CAWSAAWYNSPLHF.

The CDR3 DNA reads TGTGCCAGCAGGAATAGACAGGGCCGCACCGGGGAGCTGTTTTTT. Its protein is CASRNRQGRTGELFF. The chain carries TRBV5-4 and TRBJ2-2; 7 bases agree with TRBD1. Trimming cost V 5 bases and J 4 bases; bases outside gene matches: 8. The CDR3 is 15 amino acids. Germline V gives CDR1 SGHNT, CDR2 YYREEE (reference sequence).

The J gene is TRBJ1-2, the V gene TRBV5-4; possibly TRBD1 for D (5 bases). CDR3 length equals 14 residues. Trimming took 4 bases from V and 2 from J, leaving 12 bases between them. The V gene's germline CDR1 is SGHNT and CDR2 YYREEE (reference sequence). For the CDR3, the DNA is TGTGCCAGCAGCCCGGACACACTAAACTATGGCTACACCTTC. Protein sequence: CASSPDTLNYGYTF.

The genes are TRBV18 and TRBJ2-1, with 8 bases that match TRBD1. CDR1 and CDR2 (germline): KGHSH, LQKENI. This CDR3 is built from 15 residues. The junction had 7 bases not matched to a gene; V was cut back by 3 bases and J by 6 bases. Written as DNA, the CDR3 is TGTGCCAGCTCACCGACGACAGGGGTACCCAATGAGCAGTTCTTC. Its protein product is CASSPTTGVPNEQFF. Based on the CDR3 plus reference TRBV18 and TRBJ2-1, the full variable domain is NAGVMQNPRHLVRRRGQEARLRCSPMKGHSHVYWYRQLPEEGLKFMVYLQKENIIDESGMPKERFSAEFPKEGPSILRIQQVVRGDSAAYFCASSPTTGVPNEQFFGPGTRLTVL.

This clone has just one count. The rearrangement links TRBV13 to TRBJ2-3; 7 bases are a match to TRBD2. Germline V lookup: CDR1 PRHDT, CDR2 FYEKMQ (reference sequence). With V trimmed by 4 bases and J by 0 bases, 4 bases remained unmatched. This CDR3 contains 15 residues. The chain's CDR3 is CASSWPGLSTDTQYF. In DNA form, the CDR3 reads TGTGCCAGCAGCTGGCCGGGACTAAGCACAGATACGCAGTATTTT.

Written as DNA, the CDR3 is TGTGCCAGCAGCTTTGCCGGGACTAGCGGGAGAATCGCCGGGGAGCTGTTTTTT. Translated: CASSFAGTSGRIAGELFF. The rearrangement uses TRBV7-2 and TRBJ2-2, with 14 positions matching TRBD2. The junction had 9 bases not matched to a gene; V was cut back by 3 bases and J by 6 bases. The CDR3 runs 18 residues. Germline V gene data show CDR1 as SGHTA and CDR2 as FQGNSA.

The CDR3: CASSATTGGAEAFF. As DNA, the CDR3 is TGTGCCAGCAGTGCCACGACAGGGGGCGCTGAAGCTTTCTTT. This chain connects TRBV6-4 to TRBJ1-1, with TRBD1 matching 10 bases. CDR1 is MRHNA, CDR2 SNTAGT, per germline. J gave up 6 bases and V 4 bases, and 5 bases lay outside the gene matches. CDR3 length: 14 residues.

The CDR3 DNA is TGTGCCAGCAGTTTTCTAAGAGGCGGAAATCAGCCCCAGCATTTT. Protein product: CASSFLRGGNQPQHF. This chain joins TRBV28 and TRBJ1-5; D is undetermined. V lost 3 bases to trimming and J lost 4 bases, with 13 bases between them. The CDR3 is made up of 15 amino acids. The V gene's germline CDR1 is MDHEN and CDR2 SYDVKM.

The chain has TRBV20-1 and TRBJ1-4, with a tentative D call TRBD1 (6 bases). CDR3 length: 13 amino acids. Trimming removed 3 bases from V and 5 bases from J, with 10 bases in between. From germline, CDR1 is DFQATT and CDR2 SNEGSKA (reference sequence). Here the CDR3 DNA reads TGCAGTGCTAGTGGAACAGGGAATGAAAAACTGTTTTTT. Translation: CSASGTGNEKLFF.

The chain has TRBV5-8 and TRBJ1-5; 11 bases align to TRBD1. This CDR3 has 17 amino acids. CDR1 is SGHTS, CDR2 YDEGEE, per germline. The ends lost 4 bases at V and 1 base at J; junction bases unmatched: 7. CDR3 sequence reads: CASSLGTGGGSNQPQHF. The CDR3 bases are TGTGCCAGCAGCCTCGGGACAGGGGGAGGGAGCAATCAGCCCCAGCATTTT.

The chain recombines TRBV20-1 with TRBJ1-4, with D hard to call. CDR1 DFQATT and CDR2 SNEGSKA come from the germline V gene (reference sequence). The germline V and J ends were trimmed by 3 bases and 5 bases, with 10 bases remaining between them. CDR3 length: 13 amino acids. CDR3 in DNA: TGCAGTGCTAGTAAGGGAGGGAATGAAAAACTGTTTTTT. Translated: CSASKGGNEKLFF.

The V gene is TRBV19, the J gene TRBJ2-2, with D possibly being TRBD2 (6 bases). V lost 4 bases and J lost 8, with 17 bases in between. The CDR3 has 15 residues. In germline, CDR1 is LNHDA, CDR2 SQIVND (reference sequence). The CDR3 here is CASSNGGTVVGELFF. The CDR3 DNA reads TGTGCCAGTAGTAATGGAGGGACGGTGGTAGGGGAGCTGTTTTTT.

CDR3 amino acids: CASSLRGLADNEQFF. For the CDR3, the DNA is TGCGCCAGCAGCCTGAGGGGACTAGCGGACAATGAGCAGTTCTTC. This chain joins TRBV5-1 and TRBJ2-1, with TRBD2 matching 11 bases. The germline V gene encodes CDR1 SGHRS and CDR2 YFSETQ. The CDR3 loop spans 15 amino acids. Trimming cost V 4 bases and J 5 bases; bases outside gene matches: 5.

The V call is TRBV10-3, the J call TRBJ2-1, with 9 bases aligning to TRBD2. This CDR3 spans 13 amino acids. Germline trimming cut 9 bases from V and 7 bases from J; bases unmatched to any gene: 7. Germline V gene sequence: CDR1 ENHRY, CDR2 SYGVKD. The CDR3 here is CAIGTSRPNEQFF. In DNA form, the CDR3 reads TGTGCCATAGGGACTAGCCGTCCGAATGAGCAGTTCTTC.

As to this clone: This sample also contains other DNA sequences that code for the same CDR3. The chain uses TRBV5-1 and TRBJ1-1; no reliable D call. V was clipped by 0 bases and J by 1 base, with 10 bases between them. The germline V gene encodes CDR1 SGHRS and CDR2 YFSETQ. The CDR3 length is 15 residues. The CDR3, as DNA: TGCGCCAGCAGCTTGGAGGGAGGGCCGAACACTGAAGCTTTCTTT. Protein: CASSLEGGPNTEAFF.

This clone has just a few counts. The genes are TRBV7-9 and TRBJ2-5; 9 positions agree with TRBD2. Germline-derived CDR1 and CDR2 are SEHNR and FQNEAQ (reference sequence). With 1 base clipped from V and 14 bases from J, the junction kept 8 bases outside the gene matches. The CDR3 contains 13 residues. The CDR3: CASSLEVPGTSYF. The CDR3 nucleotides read TGTGCCAGCAGCTTAGAGGTTCCGGGGACTAGCTACTTC.

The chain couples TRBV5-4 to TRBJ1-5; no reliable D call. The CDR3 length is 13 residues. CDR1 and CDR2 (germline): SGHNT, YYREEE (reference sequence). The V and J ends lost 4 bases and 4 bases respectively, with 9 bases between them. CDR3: CASSLTPNQPQHF. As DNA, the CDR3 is TGTGCCAGCAGCCTTACTCCTAATCAGCCCCAGCATTTT.

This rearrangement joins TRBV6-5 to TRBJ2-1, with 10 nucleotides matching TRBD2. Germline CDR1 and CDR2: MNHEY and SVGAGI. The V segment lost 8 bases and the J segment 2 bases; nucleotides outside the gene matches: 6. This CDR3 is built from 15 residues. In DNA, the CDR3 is TGTGCCAGCCGAGTGCTAGCGGGAGCCTACAATGAGCAGTTCTTC. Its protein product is CASRVLAGAYNEQFF.

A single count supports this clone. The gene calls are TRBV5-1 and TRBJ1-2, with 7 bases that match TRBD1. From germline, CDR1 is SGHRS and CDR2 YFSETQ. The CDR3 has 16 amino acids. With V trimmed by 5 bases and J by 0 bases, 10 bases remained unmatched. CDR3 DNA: TGCGCCAGCAGTAGTACAGGGGTGATCCCTAACTATGGCTACACCTTC. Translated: CASSSTGVIPNYGYTF.

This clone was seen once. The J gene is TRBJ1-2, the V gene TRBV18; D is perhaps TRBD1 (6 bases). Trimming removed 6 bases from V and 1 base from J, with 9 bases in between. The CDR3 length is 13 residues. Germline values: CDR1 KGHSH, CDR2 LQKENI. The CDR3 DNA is TGTGCCAGCTCGCCGGACAGTAACTATGGCTACACCTTC. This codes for CASSPDSNYGYTF.

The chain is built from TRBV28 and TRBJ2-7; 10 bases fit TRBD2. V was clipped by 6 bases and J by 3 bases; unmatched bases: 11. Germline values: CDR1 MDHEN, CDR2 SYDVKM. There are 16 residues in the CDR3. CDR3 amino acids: CASSQGTSADDYEQYF. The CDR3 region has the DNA TGTGCCAGCAGCCAAGGGACTAGCGCCGACGACTACGAGCAGTACTTC.

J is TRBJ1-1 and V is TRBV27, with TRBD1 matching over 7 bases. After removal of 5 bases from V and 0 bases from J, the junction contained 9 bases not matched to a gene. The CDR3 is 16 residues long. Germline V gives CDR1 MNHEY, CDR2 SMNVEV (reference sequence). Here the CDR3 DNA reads TGTGCCAGCAGTCCGGTCAGGGACAGAGTGAACACTGAAGCTTTCTTT. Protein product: CASSPVRDRVNTEAFF.

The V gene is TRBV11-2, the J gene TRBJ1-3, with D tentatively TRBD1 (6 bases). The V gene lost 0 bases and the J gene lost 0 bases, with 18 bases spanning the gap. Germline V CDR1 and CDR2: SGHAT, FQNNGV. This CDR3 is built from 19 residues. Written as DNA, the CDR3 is TGTGCCAGCAGCTTAGAAACTATGGGACACCGAAGCTCTGGAAACACCATATATTTT. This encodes CASSLETMGHRSSGNTIYF.

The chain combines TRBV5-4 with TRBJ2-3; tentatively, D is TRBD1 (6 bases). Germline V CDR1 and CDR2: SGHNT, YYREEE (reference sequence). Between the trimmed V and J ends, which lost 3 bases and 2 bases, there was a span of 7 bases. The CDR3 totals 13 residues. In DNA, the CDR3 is TGTGCCAGCAGCTGGGACAACACAGATACGCAGTATTTT. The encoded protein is CASSWDNTDTQYF.

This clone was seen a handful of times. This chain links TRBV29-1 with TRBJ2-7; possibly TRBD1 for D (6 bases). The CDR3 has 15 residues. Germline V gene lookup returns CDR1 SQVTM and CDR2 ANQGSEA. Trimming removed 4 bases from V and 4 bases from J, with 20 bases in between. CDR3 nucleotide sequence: TGCAGCGTTGTGACAGGTACGCCGCCATTGTACGAGCAGTACTTC. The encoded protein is CSVVTGTPPLYEQYF.

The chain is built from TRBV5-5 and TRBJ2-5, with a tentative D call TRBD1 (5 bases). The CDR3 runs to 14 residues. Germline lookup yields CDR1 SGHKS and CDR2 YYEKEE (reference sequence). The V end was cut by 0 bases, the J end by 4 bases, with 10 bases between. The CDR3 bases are TGTGCCAGCAGCTTGGGCCCTAGGGGAGAGACCCAGTACTTC. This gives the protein CASSLGPRGETQYF.